The 19 T cell receptor beta chains presented below share a single source sample, sequenced in a study of T cell clones after liver transplantation. Clones were sequenced by immunoSEQ multiplex PCR, and TCRdb holds only the in-frame ones, with some missing. The sample consists of about 20,000 clones, just under 80% of them appearing once. The sequencing used CD8+ T cells from blood, collected roughly 56 months after liver transplant. These receptors originate from a human patient who received a liver transplant. Some of the T cells may derive from the graft donor.

J is TRBJ1-1 and V is TRBV4-1, with no clear D. The V end was cut by 1 base, the J end by 5 bases, with 14 bases between. This CDR3 has 15 amino acids. Germline CDR1 MGHRA, CDR2 YSYEKL. The CDR3 loop reads CASSQVAGTRTEAFF. The CDR3 nucleotides read TGCGCCAGCAGCCAAGTCGCCGGAACCCGTACTGAAGCTTTCTTT.

The J gene is TRBJ2-7, the V gene TRBV27; D may be TRBD1 (5 bases). CDR1 MNHEY and CDR2 SMNVEV come from the germline V gene (reference sequence). The germline V and J ends were trimmed by 10 bases and 7 bases, with 14 bases remaining between them. The CDR3 has 11 residues. This CDR3 is CAILRGEEQYF. CDR3 in DNA: TGTGCCATCCTTAGGGGTGAGGAGCAGTACTTC.

The chain links TRBV27 to TRBJ2-4; D tentatively reads TRBD1 or TRBD2 (5 bases each). V shed 2 bases and J shed 0 bases, with 5 bases lying between them. This CDR3 contains 14 residues. Germline CDR1 MNHEY, CDR2 SMNVEV (reference sequence). The CDR3 coding sequence is TGTGCCAGCAGTTTAGGGGGAGCCAAAAACATTCAGTACTTC. Protein: CASSLGGAKNIQYF.

This clone turned up a few times. This chain links TRBV15 with TRBJ2-3; D gene ambiguous. Trimming took off 0 bases at V and 0 bases at J, with 4 bases between the two ends. Per the germline V gene, CDR1 is LNHNV and CDR2 is YYDKDF (reference sequence). This CDR3 has 14 amino acids. Written as DNA, the CDR3 is TGTGCCACCAGCAGAGACCTAAGCACAGATACGCAGTATTTT. This gives the protein CATSRDLSTDTQYF.

The chain employs TRBV19 and TRBJ2-5, with D possibly matching TRBD2 (6 bases). CDR3 length: 16 residues. Germline CDR1 reads LNHDA; CDR2 reads SQIVND (reference sequence). Trimming removed 5 bases from V and 0 bases from J, with 16 bases in between. This chain's CDR3 is CASSPWDSWDQETQYF. The DNA for the CDR3 is TGTGCCAGTAGTCCATGGGACTCCTGGGACCAAGAGACCCAGTACTTC.

The chain is built from TRBV7-2 and TRBJ2-1, with 8 bases that match TRBD2. V lost 1 base, J lost 6 bases, and 5 bases stayed unmatched. Germline V lookup: CDR1 SGHTA, CDR2 FQGNSA. CDR3 length: 15 amino acids. In DNA form, the CDR3 reads TGTGCCAGCAGCTTAGATCCCGGGGGGGCCAATGAGCAGTTCTTC. It codes for CASSLDPGGANEQFF. Using reference TRBV7-2 and TRBJ2-1 for the parts outside the CDR3, the full variable domain is GAGVSQSPSNKVTEKGKDVELRCDPISGHTALYWYRQSLGQGLEFLIYFQGNSAPDKSGLPSDRFSAERTGGSVSTLTIQRTQQEDSAVYLCASSLDPGGANEQFFGPGTRLTVL.

The V and J genes are TRBV28 and TRBJ2-3; 9 nucleotides agree with TRBD1. CDR3 length: 14 residues. The germline CDR1 and CDR2 sequences are MDHEN and SYDVKM. V lost 4 bases to trimming and J lost 4 bases; unmatched junction nucleotides: 3. CDR3 region: CASSSGQGADTQYF. DNA of the CDR3: TGTGCCAGCAGTTCGGGACAGGGAGCAGATACGCAGTATTTT. The variable domain in full, completed from reference TRBV28 and TRBJ2-3, reads DVKVTQSSRYLVKRTGEKVFLECVQDMDHENMFWYRQDPGLGLRLIYFSYDVKMKEKGDIPEGYSVSREKKERFSLILESASTNQTSMYLCASSSGQGADTQYFGPGTRLTVL.

The chain couples TRBV14 to TRBJ1-3; D is unclear. The CDR3 consists of 14 residues. The V gene's germline CDR1 is SGHDN and CDR2 FVKESK. Trimming cost V 2 bases and J 0 bases, with 5 bases left between them. CDR3 bases: TGTGCCAGCAGCCAATTCCTCTCTGGAAACACCATATATTTT. Translation: CASSQFLSGNTIYF.

The V and J genes are TRBV6-4 and TRBJ2-3, with 8 bases lining up with TRBD2. There are 16 residues in the CDR3. V was clipped by 0 bases and J by 0 bases; unmatched bases: 2. The germline V gene encodes CDR1 MRHNA and CDR2 SNTAGT. The CDR3 bases are TGTGCCAGCAGTGACTCACTAGCGGATAGCACAGATACGCAGTATTTT. Residues: CASSDSLADSTDTQYF.

This chain links TRBV28 with TRBJ2-3; weak D call: TRBD1 (6 bases). The CDR3 is made up of 15 amino acids. Germline V gene sequence: CDR1 MDHEN, CDR2 SYDVKM. V lost 3 bases to trimming and J lost 0 bases, with 10 bases between them. The CDR3 protein is CASSLSGASTDTQYF. DNA of the CDR3: TGTGCCAGCAGTTTGTCAGGGGCGAGCACAGATACGCAGTATTTT.

The chain recombines TRBV18 with TRBJ2-5, with a tentative D call TRBD2 (5 bases). V was clipped by 9 bases and J by 3 bases, with 17 bases between them. The germline gives CDR1 KGHSH, CDR2 LQKENI. CDR3 length: 14 residues. The CDR3, as DNA: TGTGCCAGTTTTGGGCCCTTGGAGGAAGAGACCCAGTACTTC. Translation: CASFGPLEEETQYF.

The chain links TRBV7-9 to TRBJ2-3, with TRBD2 matching over 11 bases. The length of the CDR3 is 15 residues. Trimming at V came to 5 bases and at J to 4 bases, leaving 5 bases not matched to a gene. Germline V gives CDR1 SEHNR, CDR2 FQNEAQ (reference sequence). In DNA, the CDR3 is TGTGCCAGCAGCCGAACTAGCGGGGGATCAGATACGCAGTATTTT. It encodes CASSRTSGGSDTQYF. Complete variable domain (other parts from reference TRBV7-9 and TRBJ2-3): DTGVSQNPRHKITKRGQNVTFRCDPISEHNRLYWYRQTLGQGPEFLTYFQNEAQLEKSRLLSDRFSAERPKGSFSTLEIQRTEQGDSAMYLCASSRTSGGSDTQYFGPGTRLTVL.

This clone was detected only once. The chain uses TRBV7-9 and TRBJ2-6; the D gene is possibly TRBD1 (6 bases). With 7 bases removed from V and 0 bases from J, the gap between germline ends came to 10 bases. The CDR3 length is 15 residues. The V gene's germline CDR1 is SEHNR and CDR2 FQNEAQ (reference sequence). The CDR3 nucleotides read TGTGCCAGCACTCAAGGGGGCTCTGGGGCCAACGTCCTGACTTTC. Translating gives CASTQGGSGANVLTF.

CDR3 sequence (DNA): TGTGCCAGCAGCTTGGGACAAGATAATGAAAAACTGTTTTTT. Translation: CASSLGQDNEKLFF. The chain employs TRBV5-8 and TRBJ1-4; D is unclear. The length of the CDR3 is 14 residues. Germline CDR1 is SGHTS and CDR2 is YDEGEE. V lost 0 bases to trimming and J lost 4 bases, with 7 bases between them.

The chain employs TRBV7-9 and TRBJ2-1, with 8 bases identical to TRBD1. The CDR3 runs to 17 residues. Trimming cost V 5 bases and J 0 bases; bases outside gene matches: 9. Per the germline V gene, CDR1 is SEHNR and CDR2 is FQNEAQ (reference sequence). In DNA form, the CDR3 reads TGTGCCAGCAGCCCTAGACAGGGGTATTCCTCCTACAATGAGCAGTTCTTC. Its translation is CASSPRQGYSSYNEQFF.

The chain recombines TRBV5-5 with TRBJ2-7; possible D gene TRBD1, 6 bases. Trimming stripped 2 bases from V and 0 bases from J, with 9 bases between. CDR3 length: 14 amino acids. Germline-derived CDR1 and CDR2 are SGHKS and YYEKEE (reference sequence). The CDR3 protein is CASSFGQSSYEQYF. Here the CDR3 DNA reads TGTGCCAGCAGCTTCGGACAGAGCTCCTACGAGCAGTACTTC.

This chain joins TRBV28 and TRBJ2-5, with D perhaps TRBD2 (6 bases). V lost 6 bases and J 5 bases, leaving 16 bases between the germline ends. The CDR3 runs 14 residues. Germline V gene sequence: CDR1 MDHEN, CDR2 SYDVKM. The chain's CDR3 is CASSSRRVGETQYF. As DNA, the CDR3 is TGTGCCAGCAGCAGTAGGAGGGTGGGGGAGACCCAGTACTTC. Combining the CDR3 with reference TRBV28 and TRBJ2-5 gives the whole variable domain DVKVTQSSRYLVKRTGEKVFLECVQDMDHENMFWYRQDPGLGLRLIYFSYDVKMKEKGDIPEGYSVSREKKERFSLILESASTNQTSMYLCASSSRRVGETQYFGPGTRLLVL.

This clone was recorded only once. The J gene is TRBJ1-4, the V gene TRBV7-9; maybe TRBD1 (6 bases). Germline-derived CDR1 and CDR2 are SEHNR and FQNEAQ (reference sequence). V was shortened by 5 bases and J by 1 base, with 8 bases between the two germline ends. This CDR3 is built from 14 residues. The DNA for the CDR3 is TGTGCCAGCAGCGTACAGGGAACTAATGAAAAACTGTTTTTT. Residues: CASSVQGTNEKLFF.

In DNA form, the CDR3 reads TGTGCCAGCAGCTTTACACAGGGGGCGCAGGAGCAGTACTTC. Protein product: CASSFTQGAQEQYF. V gene TRBV7-6 combines with J gene TRBJ2-7; 9 bases agree with TRBD1. This CDR3 contains 14 residues. Germline CDR1 SGHVS, CDR2 FNYEAQ. V was clipped by 3 bases and J by 7 bases; unmatched bases: 7.